What follows describes a single T cell receptor (beta chain). What it binds is unknown. Clones were sequenced by immunoSEQ multiplex PCR, and TCRdb holds only the in-frame ones, with some missing. The repertoire holds just under 35,000 clones, with around 90% as singletons. This sample was taken from a study of T cells in localized non-small cell lung cancer. Study-wide results and limits: Uninvolved adjacent lung had the highest recorded T cell clonality, with tumor below it. The study detected a median about 57 of the top 100 tumor clones in adjacent lung.

Per germline, CDR1 MDHEN and CDR2 SYDVKM. This CDR3 has 12 amino acids. The sample in question was peripheral blood mononuclear cells, obtained before any cancer treatment. The chain couples TRBV28 to TRBJ2-5; D uncertain. The J call may be wrong; the DNA end is better matched by TRBJ2-7. The sequence came from a female donor over 55 with stage II lung adenocarcinoma. CDR3 bases: TGTGCCAGCGCACTCACCTCCTACGAGCAGTACTTC. It codes for CASALTSYEQYF.